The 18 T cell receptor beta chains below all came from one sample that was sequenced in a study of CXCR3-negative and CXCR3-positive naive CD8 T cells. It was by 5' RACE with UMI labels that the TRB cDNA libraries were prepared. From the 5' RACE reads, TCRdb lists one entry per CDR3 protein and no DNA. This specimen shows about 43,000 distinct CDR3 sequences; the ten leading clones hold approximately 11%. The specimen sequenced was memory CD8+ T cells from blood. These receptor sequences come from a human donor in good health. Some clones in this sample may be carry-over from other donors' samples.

CDR3 amino acids: CASSLGTSEGTQYF. The chain carries TRBV5-1 and TRBJ2-5; absent DNA, TCRdb's TRBD1 call cannot be checked. Germline V gene data show CDR1 as SGHRS and CDR2 as YFSETQ. CDR3 length: 14 residues.

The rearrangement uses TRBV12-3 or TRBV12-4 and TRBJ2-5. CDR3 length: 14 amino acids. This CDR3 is CASSLNYQKETQYF.

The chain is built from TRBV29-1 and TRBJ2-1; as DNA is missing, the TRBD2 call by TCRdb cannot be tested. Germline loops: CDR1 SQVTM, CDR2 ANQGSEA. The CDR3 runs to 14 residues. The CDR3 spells CSVEAGYKLYEQFF.

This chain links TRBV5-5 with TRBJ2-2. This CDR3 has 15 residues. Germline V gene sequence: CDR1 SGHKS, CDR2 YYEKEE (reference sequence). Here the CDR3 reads CASSFGQGPLGELFF.

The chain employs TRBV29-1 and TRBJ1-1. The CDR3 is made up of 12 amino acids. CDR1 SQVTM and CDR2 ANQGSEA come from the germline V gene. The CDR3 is CSVERAQAEAFF.

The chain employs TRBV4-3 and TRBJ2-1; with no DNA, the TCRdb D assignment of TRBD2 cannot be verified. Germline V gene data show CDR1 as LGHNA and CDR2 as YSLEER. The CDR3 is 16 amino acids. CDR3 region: CASSQDTSGSLNEQFF.

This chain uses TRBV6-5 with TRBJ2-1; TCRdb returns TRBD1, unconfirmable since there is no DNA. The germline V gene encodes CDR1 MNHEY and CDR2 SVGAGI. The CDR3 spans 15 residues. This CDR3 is CASSYSSGGSDEQFF.

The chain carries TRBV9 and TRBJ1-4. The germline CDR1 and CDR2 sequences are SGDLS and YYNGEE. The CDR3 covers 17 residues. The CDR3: CASSPNAAGRANEKLFF.

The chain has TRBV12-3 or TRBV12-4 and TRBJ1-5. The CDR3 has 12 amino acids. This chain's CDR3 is CASTKANQPQHF.

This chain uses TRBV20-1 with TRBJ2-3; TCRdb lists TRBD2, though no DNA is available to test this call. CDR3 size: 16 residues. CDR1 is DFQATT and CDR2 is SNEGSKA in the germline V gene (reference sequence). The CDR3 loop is CSARDGSGGETDTQYF.

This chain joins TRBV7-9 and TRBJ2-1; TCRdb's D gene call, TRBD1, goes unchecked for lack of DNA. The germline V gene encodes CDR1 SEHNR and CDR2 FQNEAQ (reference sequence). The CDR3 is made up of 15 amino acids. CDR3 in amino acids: CASSWLWDREAEQFF.

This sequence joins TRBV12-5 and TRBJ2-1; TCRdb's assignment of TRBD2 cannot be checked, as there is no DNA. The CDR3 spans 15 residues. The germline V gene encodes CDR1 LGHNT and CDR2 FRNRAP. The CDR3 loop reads CASGPSSGGSYEQFF.

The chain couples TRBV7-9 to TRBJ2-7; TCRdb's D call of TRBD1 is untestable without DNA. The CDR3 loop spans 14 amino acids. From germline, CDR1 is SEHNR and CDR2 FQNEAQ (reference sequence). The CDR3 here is CASSAGTTTYEQYF.

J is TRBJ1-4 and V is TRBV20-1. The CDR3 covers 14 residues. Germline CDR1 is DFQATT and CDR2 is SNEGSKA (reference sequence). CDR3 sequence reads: CSARDLPQVGKLFF.

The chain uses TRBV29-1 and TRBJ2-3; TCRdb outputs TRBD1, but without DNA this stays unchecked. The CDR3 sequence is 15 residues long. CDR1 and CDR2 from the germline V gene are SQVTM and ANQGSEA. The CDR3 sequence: CSVETPGSDRDTQYF.

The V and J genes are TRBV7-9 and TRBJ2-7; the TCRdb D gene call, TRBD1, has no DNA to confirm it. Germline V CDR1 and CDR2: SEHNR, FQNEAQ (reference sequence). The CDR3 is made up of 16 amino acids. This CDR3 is CASSSSRTTLGYEQYF.

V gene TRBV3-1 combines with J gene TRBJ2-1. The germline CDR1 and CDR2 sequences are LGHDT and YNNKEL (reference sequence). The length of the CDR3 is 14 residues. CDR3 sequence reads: CASSQEETILEQFF.

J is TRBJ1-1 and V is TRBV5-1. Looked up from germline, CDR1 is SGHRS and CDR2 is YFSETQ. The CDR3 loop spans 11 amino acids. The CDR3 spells CASIVGTEAFF.